This is a list of T cell receptor beta chains from one sample in a study of T cell clones after liver transplantation. Sequencing used immunoSEQ multiplex PCR; TCRdb keeps in-frame clones, though not all of them. The profile shows more than 45,000 clones, 70% of them singletons. The sequencing here drew on CD4+ T cells from blood, taken at the approximately 16-month timepoint. The receptors here all came from a human patient who received a liver transplant. Some T cells may have originated in the graft donor. Both conserved end residues are part of each CDR3. The D gene is left open where the match is weak. Size is omitted from some rows. Given values are once, few, many or a class for expanded clones.

.	.	TRBV11-2	TRBJ1-2	CASSLSYGYTF	TGTGCCAGCAGCTTAAGCTATGGCTACACCTTC
.	.	TRBV7-7	TRBJ2-5	CASSREARETQYF	TGTGCCAGCAGCCGTGAGGCGCGGGAGACCCAGTACTTC
.	TRBD1	TRBV2	TRBJ1-5	CASRLGTGRGQPQHF	TGTGCCAGCAGACTCGGGACAGGGAGAGGCCAGCCCCAGCATTTT
.	.	TRBV15	TRBJ2-2	CATSRGGGPGELFF	TGTGCCACCAGCAGAGGCGGAGGTCCCGGGGAGCTGTTTTTT
.	.	TRBV6-5	TRBJ2-2	CASKGANTGELFF	TGTGCCAGCAAGGGCGCGAACACCGGGGAGCTGTTTTTT
.	.	TRBV27	TRBJ2-3	CASSDPGDTQYF	TGTGCCAGCAGCGACCCTGGGGATACGCAGTATTTT
many	.	TRBV7-2	TRBJ1-6	CASSLGGEGPLHF	TGTGCCAGCAGCTTAGGGGGAGAGGGGCCCCTCCACTTT
.	.	TRBV30	TRBJ1-1	CAWTPGAAPEAFF	TGTGCCTGGACACCCGGCGCGGCCCCTGAAGCTTTCTTT
.	TRBD2	TRBV11-3	TRBJ2-5	CASSSGTSGRWLRETQYF	TGTGCCAGCAGCTCGGGGACTAGCGGGAGGTGGTTAAGAGAGACCCAGTACTTC
.	.	TRBV20-1	TRBJ2-1	CSPTQGNEQFF	TGCAGTCCAACTCAGGGCAATGAGCAGTTCTTC
many	.	TRBV10-3	TRBJ1-4	CAISESSWDESEKLFF	TGTGCCATCAGTGAGTCGTCGTGGGACGAGAGTGAAAAACTGTTTTTT
.	TRBD1	TRBV5-1	TRBJ2-3	CASSVGQGATDTQYF	TGCGCCAGCAGCGTGGGACAGGGCGCCACAGATACGCAGTATTTT
.	.	TRBV11-1	TRBJ2-1	CASSPRTFGDNEQFF	TGTGCCAGCAGCCCAAGGACTTTTGGGGACAATGAGCAGTTCTTC
.	.	TRBV5-6	TRBJ2-2	CASSLQGAGELFF	TGTGCCAGCAGCTTACAGGGCGCCGGGGAGCTGTTTTTT
.	.	TRBV6-1	TRBJ2-1	CASSEVASRQGNNEQFF	TGTGCCAGCAGTGAAGTTGCGTCGAGACAAGGTAACAATGAGCAGTTCTTC
.	TRBD1	TRBV19	TRBJ2-1	CASSTTGTGVNEQFF	TGTGCCAGTAGTACAACCGGGACAGGGGTCAATGAGCAGTTCTTC
.	.	TRBV9	TRBJ2-2	CASSVGRGLNTGELFF	TGTGCCAGCAGCGTAGGCCGGGGACTGAACACCGGGGAGCTGTTTTTT
medium-sized	TRBD1	TRBV7-2	TRBJ1-2	CASSYRHVQGARISYTF	TGTGCCAGCAGCTATCGACACGTACAGGGGGCGAGAATTAGCTACACCTTC
.	.	TRBV19	TRBJ2-1	CASSWAHEQFF	TGTGCCAGTAGTTGGGCCCATGAGCAGTTCTTC
.	TRBD1	TRBV30	TRBJ2-5	CAWSVRAGGLRETQYF	TGTGCCTGGAGTGTAAGGGCAGGGGGTCTAAGAGAGACCCAGTACTTC
.	TRBD1	TRBV19	TRBJ1-1	CASSIWTGKTEAFF	TGTGCCAGTAGTATCTGGACAGGGAAAACTGAAGCTTTCTTT
.	TRBD1	TRBV7-9	TRBJ1-1	CASSLELGGGMNTEAFF	TGTGCCAGCAGCTTAGAGTTAGGGGGCGGCATGAACACTGAAGCTTTCTTT
.	.	TRBV14	TRBJ2-5	CASSQDRGTQYF	TGTGCCAGCAGCCAAGATCGGGGGACCCAGTACTTC
.	TRBD2	TRBV4-1	TRBJ2-1	CASSQDIAGDINEQFF	TGCGCCAGCAGCCAAGATATAGCGGGGGATATAAATGAGCAGTTCTTC
.	TRBD1	TRBV15	TRBJ2-1	CATSIRQGNYNEQFF	TGTGCCACCAGCATCAGACAGGGGAATTACAATGAGCAGTTCTTC
.	.	TRBV9	TRBJ1-3	CASSSSAISGNTIYF	TGTGCCAGCTCCTCGTCAGCAATCTCTGGAAACACCATATATTTT
medium-sized	.	TRBV27	TRBJ1-6	CASSSRDGLHVSPLHF	TGTGCCAGCAGTTCCCGGGACGGCCTTCATGTTTCACCCCTCCACTTT
many	.	TRBV5-5	TRBJ2-5	CASSPQGGEETQYF	TGTGCCAGCAGCCCCCAGGGGGGAGAGGAGACCCAGTACTTC
.	.	TRBV2	TRBJ1-1	CASSLIGRAAEAFF	TGTGCCAGCAGCCTTATCGGCCGGGCGGCTGAAGCTTTCTTT
.	TRBD1	TRBV5-1	TRBJ2-5	CASSLGQGETQYF	TGCGCCAGCAGCTTGGGACAGGGGGAGACCCAGTACTTC
once	TRBD1	TRBV6-9	TRBJ1-2	CASSSGTGGPWGAYGYTF	TGTGCCAGCAGTTCCGGGACAGGGGGCCCTTGGGGAGCCTATGGCTACACCTTC
few	TRBD1	TRBV6-5	TRBJ1-3	CASSLNRGSSGNTIYF	TGTGCCAGCAGTTTGAACAGGGGTAGCTCTGGAAACACCATATATTTT
.	.	TRBV7-9	TRBJ2-5	CASSPGTTQETQYF	TGTGCCAGCAGCCCCGGGACAACTCAAGAGACCCAGTACTTC
.	.	TRBV5-1	TRBJ2-1	CASSLGADNEQFF	TGCGCCAGCAGCTTGGGAGCGGACAATGAGCAGTTCTTC
.	TRBD1	TRBV2	TRBJ1-1	CASSGGQGVMNTEAFF	TGTGCCAGCAGTGGCGGACAGGGGGTGATGAACACTGAAGCTTTCTTT
.	.	TRBV7-9	TRBJ2-1	CASSLNPGGNEQFF	TGTGCCAGCAGCTTAAATCCCGGAGGCAATGAGCAGTTCTTC
.	.	TRBV19	TRBJ1-4	CASAREKLFF	TGTGCCAGTGCCCGTGAAAAACTGTTTTTT
.	.	TRBV5-1	TRBJ1-3	CASSRGVSSGNTIYF	TGCGCCAGCAGCAGAGGGGTGAGCTCTGGAAACACCATATATTTT
.	.	TRBV9	TRBJ1-4	CASSVGIRGSSNEKLFF	TGTGCCAGCAGCGTAGGGATACGAGGCAGCTCTAATGAAAAACTGTTTTTT
.	.	TRBV10-3	TRBJ2-3	CAINTYGDTQYF	TGTGCCATCAATACGTACGGAGATACGCAGTATTTT
.	.	TRBV25-1	TRBJ1-2	CASSQTNYGYTF	TGTGCCAGCAGTCAAACTAACTATGGCTACACCTTC
few	.	TRBV6-1	TRBJ2-5	CASSEGSGQETQYF	TGTGCCAGCAGTGAAGGGTCCGGCCAAGAGACCCAGTACTTC
.	.	TRBV9	TRBJ2-7	CASSTQQGYEQYF	TGTGCCAGCAGCACGCAACAGGGCTACGAGCAGTACTTC
many	.	TRBV5-1	TRBJ2-6	CASSLVSTGLSGANVLTF	TGCGCCAGCAGCTTGGTATCTACAGGGCTCTCTGGGGCCAACGTCCTGACTTTC
.	TRBD1	TRBV18	TRBJ1-1	CASRQGAVTEAFF	TGTGCCAGCAGACAGGGGGCCGTCACTGAAGCTTTCTTT
.	.	TRBV7-9	TRBJ1-6	CASSLMGGDSPLHF	TGTGCCAGCAGCCTAATGGGGGGCGATTCACCCCTCCACTTT
.	.	TRBV11-3	TRBJ1-1	CASSPHRGMNTEAFF	TGTGCCAGCAGCCCGCATAGGGGGATGAACACTGAAGCTTTCTTT
.	TRBD2	TRBV11-3	TRBJ2-2	CASSILAANTGELFF	TGTGCCAGCAGCATCCTAGCGGCGAACACCGGGGAGCTGTTTTTT
.	.	TRBV6-5	TRBJ2-1	CASSQPGGNEQFF	TGTGCCAGCAGCCAACCTGGGGGGAATGAGCAGTTCTTC
.	TRBD1	TRBV10-3	TRBJ2-5	CAIRGQGAHETQYF	TGTGCCATCAGAGGTCAGGGGGCGCACGAGACCCAGTACTTC
.	.	TRBV27	TRBJ2-3	CASSFRAGRTDTQYF	TGTGCCAGCAGTTTTCGGGCGGGGCGCACAGATACGCAGTATTTT
.	TRBD2	TRBV7-6	TRBJ2-1	CASSGGLAGSGEQFF	TGTGCCAGCAGCGGAGGACTAGCGGGATCGGGTGAGCAGTTCTTC
.	TRBD2	TRBV7-2	TRBJ2-3	CASSPSLAGGIDTQYF	TGTGCCAGCAGCCCATCTTTAGCGGGAGGGATAGATACGCAGTATTTT
.	.	TRBV5-1	TRBJ1-1	CASSQTDRWGEAFF	TGCGCCAGCAGCCAAACCGACAGATGGGGGGAAGCTTTCTTT
.	.	TRBV28	TRBJ1-2	CASSPDGPYGYTF	TGTGCCAGCAGTCCGGACGGACCCTATGGCTACACCTTC
.	.	TRBV7-2	TRBJ1-3	CASSLFPPSSSGNTIYF	TGTGCCAGCAGCTTATTCCCCCCTTCAAGCTCTGGAAACACCATATATTTT
.	.	TRBV7-9	TRBJ2-7	CASSLPPGTLETYEQYF	TGTGCCAGCAGCTTACCTCCCGGGACCCTAGAAACTTACGAGCAGTACTTC